The source of this TCR beta chain is a study of a mutant IDH1 vaccine in newly diagnosed glioma. Study summary: Once 4-6 weeks had passed after radiotherapy alone, vaccination started, or it started with temozolomide cycles.

Time point defined: week 11, during vaccination. Vaccination used 300 ug of mutant IDH1 20-mer peptide per dose, with topical imiquimod. This table comes from immunoSEQ multiplex PCR, and its TCRdb copy is limited to in-frame clones, with some not included. The table shows about 67,000 clones, with about 91% occurring only once. On this clone itself: Its specificity is unknown.

This specimen consisted of PBMCs, obtained from a glioma patient whose treatment included an IDH1 peptide vaccine. The sequence came from a man aged 35 to 55 with glioma.

CDR3 nucleotides: TGTGCCAGCAGCAAAGCCGGCAGAAACTATGGCTACACCTTC. Translated: CASSKAGRNYGYTF. V usage is TRBV21-1 and J usage is TRBJ1-2. TRBV21-1 is marked as a pseudogene. This CDR3 comprises 14 residues.